This T cell receptor (beta chain) originates from a study of blood T cell repertoires in COVID-19. Method: immunoSEQ multiplex PCR; TCRdb's copy keeps in-frame clones and lacks some. Of roughly 300,000 clones in the sample, approximately 87% were seen once. Recovered Cohort 3 donors showed two negative PCRs, clearance, or symptom resolution. Trimming took 6 bases from V and 3 from J, leaving 18 bases between them. Germline values: CDR1 LGHDT, CDR2 YNNKEL (reference sequence). This CDR3 comprises 16 residues. The chain employs TRBV3-1 (or the pseudogene TRBV3-2) and TRBJ2-1, with D possibly TRBD1 on 6 matching bases. The TCR sequence derives from a woman aged 30 to 39 who had recovered from COVID-19. Sequenced input: PBMCs or T cells enriched from blood (not recorded which). CDR3 nucleotides: TGTGCCAGCAGTCGTTTTAGACAGGCCGTCTACAATGAGCAGTTCTTC. Its protein is CASSRFRQAVYNEQFF.